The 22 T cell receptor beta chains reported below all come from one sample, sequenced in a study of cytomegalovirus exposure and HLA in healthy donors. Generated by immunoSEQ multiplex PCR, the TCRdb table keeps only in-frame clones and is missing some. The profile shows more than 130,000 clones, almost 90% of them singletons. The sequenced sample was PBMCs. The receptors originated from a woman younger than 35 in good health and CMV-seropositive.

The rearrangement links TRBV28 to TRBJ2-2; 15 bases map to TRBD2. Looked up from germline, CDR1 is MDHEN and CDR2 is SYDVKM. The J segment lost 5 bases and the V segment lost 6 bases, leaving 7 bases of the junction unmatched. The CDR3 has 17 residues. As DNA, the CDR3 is TGTGCCAGCAGGCTGGGACTAGCGGGAGGTCAAACCGGGGAGCTGTTTTTT. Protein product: CASRLGLAGGQTGELFF.

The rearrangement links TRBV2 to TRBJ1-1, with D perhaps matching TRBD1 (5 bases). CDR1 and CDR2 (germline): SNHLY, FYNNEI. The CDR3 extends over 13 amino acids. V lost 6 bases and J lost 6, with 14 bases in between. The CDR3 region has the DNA TGTGCCAGCAGAAGGGGCAGGGCGGCTGAAGCTTTCTTT. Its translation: CASRRGRAAEAFF.

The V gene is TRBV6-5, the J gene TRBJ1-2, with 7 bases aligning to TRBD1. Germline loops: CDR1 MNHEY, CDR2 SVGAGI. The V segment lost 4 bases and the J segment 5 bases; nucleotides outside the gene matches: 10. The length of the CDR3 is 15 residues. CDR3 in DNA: TGTGCCAGCAGTTCAATCGGACAGGAGTCATATGGCTACACCTTC. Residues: CASSSIGQESYGYTF.

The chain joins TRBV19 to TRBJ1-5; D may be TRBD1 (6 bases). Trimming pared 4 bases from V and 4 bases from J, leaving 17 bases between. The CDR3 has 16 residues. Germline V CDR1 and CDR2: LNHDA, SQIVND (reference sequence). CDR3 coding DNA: TGTGCCAGTAGTAAAAGGACAGAAAGGGGTAATCAGCCCCAGCATTTT. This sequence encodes CASSKRTERGNQPQHF.

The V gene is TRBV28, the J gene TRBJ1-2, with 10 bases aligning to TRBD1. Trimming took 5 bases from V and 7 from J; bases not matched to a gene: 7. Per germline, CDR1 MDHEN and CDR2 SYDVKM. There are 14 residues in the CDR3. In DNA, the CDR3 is TGTGCCAGCAGTCCGGGACAGGGGTTCTCTGGCTACACCTTC. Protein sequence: CASSPGQGFSGYTF.

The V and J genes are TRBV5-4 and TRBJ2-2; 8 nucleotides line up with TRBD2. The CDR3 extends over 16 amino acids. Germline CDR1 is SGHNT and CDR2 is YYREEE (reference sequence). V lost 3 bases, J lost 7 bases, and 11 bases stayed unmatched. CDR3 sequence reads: CASSSRAGALDGELFF. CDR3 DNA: TGTGCCAGCAGCTCCAGAGCGGGAGCTCTAGACGGGGAGCTGTTTTTT.

The CDR3 sequence is CASSPRGGASYNEQFF. The CDR3 region has the DNA TGTGCCAGCAGCCCCCGGGGGGGAGCCTCCTACAATGAGCAGTTCTTC. The J gene is TRBJ2-1, the V gene TRBV7-9, with 8 bases lining up with TRBD2. Germline V CDR1 and CDR2: SEHNR, FQNEAQ (reference sequence). The J segment lost 0 bases and the V segment lost 5 bases, leaving 6 bases of the junction unmatched. The CDR3 is 16 residues long. Looking up the rest from reference TRBV7-9 and TRBJ2-1 gives the full variable domain: DTGVSQNPRHKITKRGQNVTFRCDPISEHNRLYWYRQTLGQGPEFLTYFQNEAQLEKSRLLSDRFSAERPKGSFSTLEIQRTEQGDSAMYLCASSPRGGASYNEQFFGPGTRLTVL.

CDR3 bases: TGTGCCAGCAGCTCCAGAGCTTTCTTT. Its translation is CASSSRAFF. J is TRBJ1-1 and V is TRBV11-2; D ambiguous. Between the trimmed V and J ends, which lost 4 bases and 10 bases, there was a span of 4 bases. The CDR3 extends over 9 amino acids. Germline V gene data show CDR1 as SGHAT and CDR2 as FQNNGV.

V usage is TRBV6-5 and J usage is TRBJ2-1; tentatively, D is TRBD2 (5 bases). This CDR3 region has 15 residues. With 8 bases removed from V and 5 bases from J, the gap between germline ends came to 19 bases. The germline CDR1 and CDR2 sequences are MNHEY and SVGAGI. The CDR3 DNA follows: TGTGCCAGCGGTACCGACGGGGTGGAGGACAATGAGCAGTTCTTC. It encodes CASGTDGVEDNEQFF.

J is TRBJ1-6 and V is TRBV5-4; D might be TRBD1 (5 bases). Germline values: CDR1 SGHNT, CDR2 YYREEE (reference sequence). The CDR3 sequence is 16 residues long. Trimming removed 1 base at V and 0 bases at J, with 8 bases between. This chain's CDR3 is CASSLSGSSYNSPLHF. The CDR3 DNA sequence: TGTGCCAGCAGCTTGTCAGGGTCCTCCTATAATTCACCCCTCCACTTT.

The CDR3 DNA reads as TGTGCCAGCAGCTTGGCCGCGGGCTACGAGCAGTACTTC. Translated, it gives CASSLAAGYEQYF. The V gene is TRBV5-4, the J gene TRBJ2-7, with D perhaps matching TRBD2 (5 bases). The germline gives CDR1 SGHNT, CDR2 YYREEE (reference sequence). V lost 0 bases and J 3 bases, leaving 7 bases between the germline ends. The CDR3 loop spans 13 amino acids.

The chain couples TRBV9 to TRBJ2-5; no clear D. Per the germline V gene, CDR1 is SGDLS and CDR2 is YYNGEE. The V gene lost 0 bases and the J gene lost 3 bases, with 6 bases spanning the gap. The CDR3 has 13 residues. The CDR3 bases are TGTGCCAGCAGCGTAGGAACAGAAGAGACCCAGTACTTC. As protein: CASSVGTEETQYF.

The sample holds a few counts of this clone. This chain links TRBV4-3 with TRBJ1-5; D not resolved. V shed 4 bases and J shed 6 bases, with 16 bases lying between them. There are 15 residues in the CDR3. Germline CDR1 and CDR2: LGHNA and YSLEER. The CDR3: CASSPRHSPSQPQHF. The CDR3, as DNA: TGCGCCAGCAGCCCTCGACATAGTCCGTCTCAGCCCCAGCATTTT.

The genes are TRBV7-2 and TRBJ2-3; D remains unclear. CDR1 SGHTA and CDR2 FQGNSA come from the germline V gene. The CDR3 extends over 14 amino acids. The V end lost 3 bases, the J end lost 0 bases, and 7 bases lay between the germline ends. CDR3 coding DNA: TGTGCCAGCAGCTTCAGCGTAAGCACAGATACGCAGTATTTT. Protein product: CASSFSVSTDTQYF.

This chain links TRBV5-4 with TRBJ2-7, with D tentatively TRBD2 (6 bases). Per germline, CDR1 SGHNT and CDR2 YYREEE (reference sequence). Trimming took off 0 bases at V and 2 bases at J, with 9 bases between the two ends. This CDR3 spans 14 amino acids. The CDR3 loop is CASSLGGVAYEQYF. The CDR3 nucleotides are TGTGCCAGCAGCTTGGGCGGGGTCGCCTACGAGCAGTACTTC.

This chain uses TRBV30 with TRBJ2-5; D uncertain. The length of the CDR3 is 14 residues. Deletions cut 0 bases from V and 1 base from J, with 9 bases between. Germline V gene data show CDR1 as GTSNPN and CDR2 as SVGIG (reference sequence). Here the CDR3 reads CAWSVLRPQETQYF. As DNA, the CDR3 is TGTGCCTGGAGTGTACTGCGGCCCCAAGAGACCCAGTACTTC.

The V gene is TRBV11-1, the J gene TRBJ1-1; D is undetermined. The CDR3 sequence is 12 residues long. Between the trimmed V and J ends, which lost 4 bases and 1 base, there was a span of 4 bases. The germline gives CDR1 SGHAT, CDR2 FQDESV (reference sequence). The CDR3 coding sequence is TGTGCCAGCAGCTCAGGGAACACTGAAGCTTTCTTT. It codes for CASSSGNTEAFF. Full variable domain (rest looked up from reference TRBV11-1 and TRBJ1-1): EAEVAQSPRYKITEKSQAVAFWCDPISGHATLYWYRQILGQGPELLVQFQDESVVDDSQLPKDRFSAERLKGVDSTLKIQPAELGDSAMYLCASSSGNTEAFFGQGTRLTVV.

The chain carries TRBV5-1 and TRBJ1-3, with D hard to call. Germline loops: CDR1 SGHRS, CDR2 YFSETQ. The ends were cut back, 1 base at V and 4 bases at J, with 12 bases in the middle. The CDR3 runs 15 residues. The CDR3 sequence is CASSLRSGMGNTIYF. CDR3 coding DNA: TGCGCCAGCAGCTTGAGGTCGGGGATGGGAAACACCATATATTTT.

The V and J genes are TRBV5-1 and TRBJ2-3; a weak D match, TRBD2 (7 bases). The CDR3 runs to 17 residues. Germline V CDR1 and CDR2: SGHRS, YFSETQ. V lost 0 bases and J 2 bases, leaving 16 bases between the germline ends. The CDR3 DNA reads TGCGCCAGCAGCTTGGACAGTGGCGGGGGCTTCACAGATACGCAGTATTTT. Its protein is CASSLDSGGGFTDTQYF. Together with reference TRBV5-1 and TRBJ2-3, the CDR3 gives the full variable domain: KAGVTQTPRYLIKTRGQQVTLSCSPISGHRSVSWYQQTPGQGLQFLFEYFSETQRNKGNFPGRFSGRQFSNSRSEMNVSTLELGDSALYLCASSLDSGGGFTDTQYFGPGTRLTVL.

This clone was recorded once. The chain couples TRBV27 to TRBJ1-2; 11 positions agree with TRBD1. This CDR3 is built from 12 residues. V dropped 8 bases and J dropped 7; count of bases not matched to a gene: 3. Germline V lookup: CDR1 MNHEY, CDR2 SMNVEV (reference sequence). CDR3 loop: CASGQGAFGYTF. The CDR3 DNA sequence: TGTGCCAGCGGACAGGGGGCGTTTGGCTACACCTTC.

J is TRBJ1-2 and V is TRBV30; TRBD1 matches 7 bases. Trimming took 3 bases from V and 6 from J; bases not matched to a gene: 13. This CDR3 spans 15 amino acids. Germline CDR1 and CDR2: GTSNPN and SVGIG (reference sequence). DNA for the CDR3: TGTGCCTGGAGCCCCAAGGAGGGACAGTTCCATGGCTACACCTTC. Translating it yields CAWSPKEGQFHGYTF.

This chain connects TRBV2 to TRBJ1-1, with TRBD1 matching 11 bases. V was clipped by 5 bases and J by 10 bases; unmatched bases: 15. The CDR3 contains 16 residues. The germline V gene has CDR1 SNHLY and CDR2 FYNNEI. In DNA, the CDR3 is TGTGCCAGCAGTAACGAGAACCCGGACAGGGGGCAAGGAGCTTTCTTT. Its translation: CASSNENPDRGQGAFF.